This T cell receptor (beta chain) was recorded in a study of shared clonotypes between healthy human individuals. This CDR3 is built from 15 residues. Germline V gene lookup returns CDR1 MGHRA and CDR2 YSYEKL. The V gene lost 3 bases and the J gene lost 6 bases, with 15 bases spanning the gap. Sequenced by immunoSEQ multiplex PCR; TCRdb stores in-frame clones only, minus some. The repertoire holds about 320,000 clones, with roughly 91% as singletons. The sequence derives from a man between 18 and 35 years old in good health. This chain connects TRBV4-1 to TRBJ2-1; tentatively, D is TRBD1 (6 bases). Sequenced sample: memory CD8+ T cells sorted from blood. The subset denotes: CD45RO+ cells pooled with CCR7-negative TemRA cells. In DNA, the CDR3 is TGCGCCAGCAGCCATGAGCAGGGGATGGGCAATGAGCAGTTCTTC. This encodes CASSHEQGMGNEQFF.